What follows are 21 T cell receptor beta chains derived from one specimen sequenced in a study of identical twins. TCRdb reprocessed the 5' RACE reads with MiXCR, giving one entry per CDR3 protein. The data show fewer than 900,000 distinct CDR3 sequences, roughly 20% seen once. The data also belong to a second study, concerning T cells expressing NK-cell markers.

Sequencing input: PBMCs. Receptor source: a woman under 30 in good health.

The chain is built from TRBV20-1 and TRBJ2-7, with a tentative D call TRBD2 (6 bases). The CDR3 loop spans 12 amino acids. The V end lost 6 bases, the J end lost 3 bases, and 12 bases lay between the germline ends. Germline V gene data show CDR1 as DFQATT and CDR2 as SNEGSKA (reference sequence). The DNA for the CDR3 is TGCAGTGCCGCTGGGACTCACTACGAGCAGTACTTC. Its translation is CSAAGTHYEQYF.

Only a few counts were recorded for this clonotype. In DNA, the CDR3 is TGTGCCAGCAGCGAAGGCCCCGCAACGGGAGATTCCCGGTACTTC. Its protein is CASSEGPATGDSRYF. This sequence joins TRBV7-2 and TRBJ2-7; D is possibly TRBD2 (6 bases). Germline CDR1 is SGHTA and CDR2 is FQGNSA. The CDR3 length is 15 residues. Trimming left V 5 bases short and J 12 bases short, with 26 bases between.

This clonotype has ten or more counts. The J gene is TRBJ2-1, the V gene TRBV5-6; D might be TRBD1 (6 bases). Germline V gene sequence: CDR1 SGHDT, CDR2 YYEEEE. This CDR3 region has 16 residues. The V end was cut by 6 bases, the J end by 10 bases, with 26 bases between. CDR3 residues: CASNQIGDRPAWEQFF. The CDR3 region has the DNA TGTGCCAGCAACCAGATCGGTGACAGGCCCGCCTGGGAGCAGTTCTTC.

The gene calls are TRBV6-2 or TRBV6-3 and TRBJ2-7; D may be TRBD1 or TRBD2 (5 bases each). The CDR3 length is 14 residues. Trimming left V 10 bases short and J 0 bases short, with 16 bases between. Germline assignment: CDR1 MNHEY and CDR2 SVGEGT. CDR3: CATTVWGTSYEQYF. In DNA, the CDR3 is TGTGCCACCACGGTGTGGGGGACCTCCTACGAGCAGTACTTC.

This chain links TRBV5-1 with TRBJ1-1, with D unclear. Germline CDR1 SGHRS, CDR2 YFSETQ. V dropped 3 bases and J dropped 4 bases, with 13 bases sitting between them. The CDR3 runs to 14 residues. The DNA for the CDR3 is TGCGCCAGCAGCTACCTTTCGGACCTCACTGAAGCTTTCTTT. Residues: CASSYLSDLTEAFF.

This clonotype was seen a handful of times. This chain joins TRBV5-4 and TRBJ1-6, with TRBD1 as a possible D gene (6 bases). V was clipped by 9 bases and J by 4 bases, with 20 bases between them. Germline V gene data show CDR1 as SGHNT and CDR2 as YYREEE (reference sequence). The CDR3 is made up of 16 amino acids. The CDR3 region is CATPETGTSYNSPLHF. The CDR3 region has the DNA TGTGCCACTCCTGAAACCGGGACATCTTATAATTCACCCCTCCACTTT.

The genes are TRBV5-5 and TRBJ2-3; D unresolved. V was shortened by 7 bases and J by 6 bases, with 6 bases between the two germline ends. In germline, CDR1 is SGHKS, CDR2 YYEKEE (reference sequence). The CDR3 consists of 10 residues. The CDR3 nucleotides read TGTGCCAGCCCTCGGGATACGCAGTATTTT. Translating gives CASPRDTQYF.

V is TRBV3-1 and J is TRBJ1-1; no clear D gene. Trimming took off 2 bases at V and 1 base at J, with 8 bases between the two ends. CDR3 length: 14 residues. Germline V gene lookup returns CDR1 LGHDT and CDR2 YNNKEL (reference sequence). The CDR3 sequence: CASSQSSGNTEAFF. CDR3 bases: TGTGCCAGCAGCCAATCGTCGGGGAACACTGAAGCTTTCTTT.

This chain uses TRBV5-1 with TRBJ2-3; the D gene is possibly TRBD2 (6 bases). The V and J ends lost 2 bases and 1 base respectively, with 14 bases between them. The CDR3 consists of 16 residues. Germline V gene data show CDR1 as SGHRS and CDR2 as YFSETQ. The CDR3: CASSLSLAGRTDTQYF. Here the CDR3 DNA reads TGCGCCAGCAGCTTATCTCTCGCGGGGCGCACAGATACGCAGTATTTT.

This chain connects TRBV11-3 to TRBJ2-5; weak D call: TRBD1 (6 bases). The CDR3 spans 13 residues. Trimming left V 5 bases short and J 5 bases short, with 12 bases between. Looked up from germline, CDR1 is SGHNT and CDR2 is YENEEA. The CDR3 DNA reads TGTGCCAGCAGCCGGGACACCTACGAGACCCAGTACTTC. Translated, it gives CASSRDTYETQYF.

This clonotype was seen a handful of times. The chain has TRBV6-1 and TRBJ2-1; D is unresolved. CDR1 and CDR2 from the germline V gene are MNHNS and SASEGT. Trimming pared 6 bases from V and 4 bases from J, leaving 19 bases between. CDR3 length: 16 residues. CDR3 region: CASSGSRPTGYNEQFF. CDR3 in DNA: TGTGCCAGCAGCGGCTCTCGGCCGACCGGGTACAATGAGCAGTTCTTC.

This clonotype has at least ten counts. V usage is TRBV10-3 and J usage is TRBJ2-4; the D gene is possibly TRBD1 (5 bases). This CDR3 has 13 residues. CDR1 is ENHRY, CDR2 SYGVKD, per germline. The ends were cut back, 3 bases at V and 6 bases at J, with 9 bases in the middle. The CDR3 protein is CAISEVQGNIQYF. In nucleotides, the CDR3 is TGTGCCATCAGTGAAGTGCAGGGAAACATTCAGTACTTC.

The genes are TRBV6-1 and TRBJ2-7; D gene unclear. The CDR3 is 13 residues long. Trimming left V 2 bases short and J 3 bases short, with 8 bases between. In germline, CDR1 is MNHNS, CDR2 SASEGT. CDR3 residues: CASSESASYEQYF. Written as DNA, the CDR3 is TGTGCCAGCAGTGAATCAGCCAGCTACGAGCAGTACTTC.

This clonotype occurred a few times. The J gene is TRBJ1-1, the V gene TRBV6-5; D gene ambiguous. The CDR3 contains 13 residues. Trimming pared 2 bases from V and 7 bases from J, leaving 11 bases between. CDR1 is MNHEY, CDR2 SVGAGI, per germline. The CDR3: CASSYRPQNEAFF. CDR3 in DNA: TGTGCCAGCAGTTACCGACCCCAGAATGAAGCTTTCTTT.

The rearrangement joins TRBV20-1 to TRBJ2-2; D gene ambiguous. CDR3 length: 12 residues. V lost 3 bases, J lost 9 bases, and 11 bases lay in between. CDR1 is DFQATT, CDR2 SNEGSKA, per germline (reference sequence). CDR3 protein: CSASRPDRELFF. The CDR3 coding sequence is TGCAGTGCTAGCAGGCCTGACAGGGAGCTGTTTTTT.

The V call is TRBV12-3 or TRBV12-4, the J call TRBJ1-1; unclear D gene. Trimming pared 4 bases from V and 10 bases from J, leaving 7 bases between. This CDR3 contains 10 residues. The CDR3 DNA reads TGTGCCAGCAGTTCCTCAAGAGCTTTCTTT. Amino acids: CASSSSRAFF.

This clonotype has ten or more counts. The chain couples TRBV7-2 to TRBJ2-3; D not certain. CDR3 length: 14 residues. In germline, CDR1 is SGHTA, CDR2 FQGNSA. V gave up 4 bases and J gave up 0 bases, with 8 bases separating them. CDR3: CASSYKPSTDTQYF. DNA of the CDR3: TGTGCCAGCAGCTACAAGCCTAGCACAGATACGCAGTATTTT.

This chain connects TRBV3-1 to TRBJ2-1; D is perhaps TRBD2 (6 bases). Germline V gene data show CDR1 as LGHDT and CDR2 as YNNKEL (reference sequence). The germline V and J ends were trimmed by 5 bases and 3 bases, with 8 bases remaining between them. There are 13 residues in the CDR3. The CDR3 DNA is TGTGCCAGCAGCTCGGACTACTACAATGAGCAGTTCTTC. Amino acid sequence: CASSSDYYNEQFF.

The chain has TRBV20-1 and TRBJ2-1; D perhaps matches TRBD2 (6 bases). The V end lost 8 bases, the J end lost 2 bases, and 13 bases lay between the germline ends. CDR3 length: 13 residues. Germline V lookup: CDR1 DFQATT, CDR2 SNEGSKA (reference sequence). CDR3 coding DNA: TGCAGTCTTAGCGGACCTCCCTACAATGAGCAGTTCTTC. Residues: CSLSGPPYNEQFF.

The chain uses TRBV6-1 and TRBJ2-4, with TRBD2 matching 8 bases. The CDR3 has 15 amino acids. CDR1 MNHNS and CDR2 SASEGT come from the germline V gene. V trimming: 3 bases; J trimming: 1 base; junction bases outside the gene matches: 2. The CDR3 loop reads CASSDPGGAKNIQYF. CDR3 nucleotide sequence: TGTGCCAGCAGTGACCCGGGAGGGGCCAAAAACATTCAGTACTTC.

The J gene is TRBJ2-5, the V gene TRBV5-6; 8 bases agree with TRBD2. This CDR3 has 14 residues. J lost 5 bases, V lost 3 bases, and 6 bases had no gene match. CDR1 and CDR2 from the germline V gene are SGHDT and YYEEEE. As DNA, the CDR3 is TGTGCCAGCAGCTCCCGAGCGGGGGAGGAGACCCAGTACTTC. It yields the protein CASSSRAGEETQYF.